These 29 T cell receptor beta chains originate from one sample sequenced in a study of blood T cells in healthy people across ages. Alongside a J-beta primer mix, a sample-barcoded 5' primer served in a second PCR lasting roughly 6 to 11 cycles. TCRdb reprocessed the 5' RACE reads with MiXCR, giving one entry per CDR3 protein. The table includes about 1.6 million distinct CDR3 sequences, around 36% detected once. What was sequenced was blood. Receptors originate from a woman younger than 45 in good health.

V and J are TRBV9 and TRBJ2-6; D call uncertain. V lost 4 bases and J 4 bases, leaving 9 bases between the germline ends. CDR1 SGDLS and CDR2 YYNGEE come from the germline V gene. There are 14 residues in the CDR3. CDR3 sequence: CASSPRVGANVLTF. CDR3 nucleotide sequence: TGTGCCAGCAGCCCAAGGGTGGGGGCCAACGTCCTGACTTTC.

Worth noting for this clonotype: The junction departs from the called germline gene at one end, perhaps through a read error. The V gene is TRBV24-1, the J gene TRBJ2-2, with a tentative D call TRBD2 (5 bases). The length of the CDR3 is 13 residues. The germline V gene encodes CDR1 KGHDR and CDR2 SFDVKD. The CDR3 region is CATSDLSTGERFF. The CDR3 DNA reads TGTGCCACCAGTGATTTGAGCACCGGGGAGCGGTTTTTT.

This clonotype came up a few times. The rearrangement uses TRBV2 and TRBJ2-1, with TRBD1 identical over 7 bases. The J segment lost 7 bases and the V segment lost 10 bases, leaving 16 bases of the junction unmatched. Germline V gene data show CDR1 as SNHLY and CDR2 as FYNNEI. This CDR3 is 15 amino acids long. CDR3 sequence: CANNRGTGLGNEQFF. The CDR3 bases are TGTGCCAATAACAGGGGTACGGGGTTGGGGAATGAGCAGTTCTTC.

About this clonotype: Given a much more abundant clone one base away, this may be a read error. This chain connects TRBV12-3 or TRBV12-4 to TRBJ1-6, with D hard to call. There are 14 residues in the CDR3. V lost 8 bases, J lost 10 bases, and 18 bases lay in between. The CDR3 DNA reads TGTGCCAGCCAAATCATTCGGGTCGGATCACCCCTCCACTTT. Its translation: CASQIIRVGSPLHF.

On this clonotype: At one end, the junction sequence differs from germline, possibly due to a read error. This chain joins TRBV6-1 and TRBJ2-3; D remains ambiguous. Germline-derived CDR1 and CDR2 are MNHNS and SASEGT. The CDR3 extends over 15 amino acids. CDR3 nucleotide sequence: TGTGCCAGCAGAGAGGTTCCGTTCAGCACAGATACGCGGTATTTT. Amino acid sequence: CASREVPFSTDTRYF.

The J gene is TRBJ1-2, the V gene TRBV24-1, with no clear D. Germline V gene data show CDR1 as KGHDR and CDR2 as SFDVKD. The CDR3 runs 13 residues. V dropped 7 bases and J dropped 7 bases, with 15 bases sitting between them. CDR3 loop: CATRMGADAGYTF. The CDR3 region has the DNA TGTGCCACCAGAATGGGAGCGGATGCTGGCTACACCTTC.

This clonotype turned up a few times. V gene TRBV28 combines with J gene TRBJ2-7; D may correspond to TRBD1 or TRBD2 (5 bases each). Germline CDR1 MDHEN, CDR2 SYDVKM. V lost 5 bases, J lost 1 base, and 9 bases lay in between. The CDR3 is 13 residues long. CDR3 residues: CASSRDESYEQYF. In DNA, the CDR3 is TGTGCCAGCAGTCGGGACGAATCCTACGAGCAGTACTTC.

The chain recombines TRBV6-1 with TRBJ2-7, with 7 bases identical to TRBD2. The CDR3 loop spans 12 amino acids. V gave up 11 bases and J gave up 3 bases; unmatched junction bases: 7. The germline V gene encodes CDR1 MNHNS and CDR2 SASEGT. CDR3 in amino acids: CASFGLDYEQYF. The CDR3, as DNA: TGTGCCTCCTTCGGACTAGACTACGAGCAGTACTTC.

This clonotype was observed a handful of times. The V and J genes are TRBV5-1 and TRBJ2-5, with D possibly being TRBD2 (5 bases). Germline lookup yields CDR1 SGHRS and CDR2 YFSETQ. This CDR3 region has 14 residues. Trimming removed 1 base from V and 7 bases from J, with 14 bases in between. The chain's CDR3 is CASSLNGAAGTQYF. CDR3 nucleotides: TGCGCCAGCAGCTTGAATGGCGCGGCGGGGACCCAGTACTTC.

J is TRBJ2-3 and V is TRBV23-1; 7 bases agree with TRBD2. TRBV23-1 qualifies as an ORF whose function is uncertain. V shed 0 bases, J shed 0 bases, and the junction held 3 bases outside the gene matches. The CDR3 length is 16 residues. The CDR3 DNA reads TGCGCCAGCAGTCAATCGGGGAGGGTTAGCACAGATACGCAGTATTTT. Amino acids: CASSQSGRVSTDTQYF.

This clonotype has more than one count but fewer than ten. The chain combines TRBV12-3 or TRBV12-4 with TRBJ2-1; no reliable D call. This CDR3 spans 18 amino acids. Trimming removed 3 bases at V and 1 base at J, with 19 bases between. The CDR3 sequence: CASSFGFPGPFSYNEQFF. CDR3 in DNA: TGTGCCAGCAGTTTTGGGTTTCCGGGCCCTTTTTCCTACAATGAGCAGTTCTTC.

A few counts support this clonotype. The chain couples TRBV6-5 to TRBJ2-1, with TRBD2 matching over 14 bases. The CDR3 extends over 13 amino acids. Trimming removed 8 bases from V and 14 bases from J; junction bases left unmatched: 8. The germline CDR1 and CDR2 sequences are MNHEY and SVGAGI. For the CDR3, the DNA is TGTGCCAGCGGGAGGACTAGCGGGGGGTTCGAGTTCTTC. Translating gives CASGRTSGGFEFF.

The rearrangement uses TRBV15 and TRBJ2-4; TRBD2 aligns across 8 bases. The CDR3 totals 16 residues. J gave up 13 bases and V 2 bases, and 16 bases lay outside the gene matches. Germline lookup yields CDR1 LNHNV and CDR2 YYDKDF (reference sequence). The CDR3 DNA sequence: TGTGCCACCAGCAGACTCGGACTAGCAGACTACAATGAGCAGTACTTC. It is translated as CATSRLGLADYNEQYF.

This clonotype has only a few counts. The V and J genes are TRBV6-1 and TRBJ2-3, with 7 bases lining up with TRBD1. This CDR3 has 13 amino acids. The V and J ends lost 10 bases and 1 base, in that order; junction bases with no gene match: 5. The V gene's germline CDR1 is MNHNS and CDR2 SASEGT. DNA for the CDR3: TGTGCCAACTACAGGGGAGGCACAGATACGCAGTATTTT. It encodes CANYRGGTDTQYF.

The chain joins TRBV27 to TRBJ2-2; TRBD1 might be the D (6 bases). V lost 6 bases, J lost 1 base, and 12 bases lay in between. CDR3 length: 15 amino acids. Germline V gene sequence: CDR1 MNHEY, CDR2 SMNVEV (reference sequence). CDR3 loop: CASSPTGMNTGELFF. In DNA form, the CDR3 reads TGTGCCAGCAGCCCAACAGGGATGAACACCGGGGAGCTGTTTTTT.

In the case of this clonotype: One junction end does not reproduce the germline sequence, and a read error may be involved. The genes are TRBV27 and TRBJ2-1; D gene uncertain. From germline, CDR1 is MNHEY and CDR2 SMNVEV (reference sequence). This CDR3 has 13 residues. CDR3 sequence: CAGSTTSYNEQFF. The DNA for the CDR3 is TGTGCCGGCAGTACCACGTCCTACAATGAGCAGTTCTTC.

This chain connects TRBV7-9 to TRBJ2-5; maybe TRBD2 (6 bases). Trimming cost V 1 base and J 3 bases, with 18 bases left between them. This CDR3 comprises 17 residues. Germline V CDR1 and CDR2: SEHNR, FQNEAQ (reference sequence). The DNA of the CDR3 is TGTGCCAGCAGCTTAGACCGTGCGGGGCTCTCAGAAGAGACCCAGTACTTC. Its translation is CASSLDRAGLSEETQYF.

V gene TRBV6-5 combines with J gene TRBJ2-5, with TRBD2 identical over 9 bases. V was clipped by 0 bases and J by 2 bases; unmatched bases: 4. Looked up from germline, CDR1 is MNHEY and CDR2 is SVGAGI. The length of the CDR3 is 16 residues. DNA for the CDR3: TGTGCCAGCAGTTACTCCCTAGCGGGGATTCAAGAGACCCAGTACTTC. Its translation: CASSYSLAGIQETQYF.

A remark on this clonotype: A much larger clone sits a single nucleotide away, making a read error possible. The chain combines TRBV4-2 with TRBJ2-4; D gene uncertain. The CDR3 is 13 residues long. Deletions cut 4 bases from V and 10 bases from J, with 14 bases between. CDR1 is LGHNA, CDR2 YNFKEQ, per germline. The CDR3 DNA reads as TGTGCCAGCAGCCGAGATCAGGTCCTAATTCAGTACTTC. Its protein is CASSRDQVLIQYF.

Of note for this clonotype: Its ends do not fully match the called genes, so a read error is possible. The V call is TRBV7-9, the J call TRBJ2-6, with 11 positions matching TRBD2. Germline CDR1 SEHNR, CDR2 FQNEAQ (reference sequence). The CDR3 runs 17 residues. DNA of the CDR3: TGTGCCAGCAGCGACGTAGCGGGGGGGCCTGGGGCCAACGTCCCGACTTTC. Protein: CASSDVAGGPGANVPTF.

The gene calls are TRBV29-1 and TRBJ2-7; the D is unclear. Germline V lookup: CDR1 SQVTM, CDR2 ANQGSEA. The CDR3 is 14 amino acids. Trimming took off 6 bases at V and 0 bases at J, with 15 bases between the two ends. The CDR3 loop reads CSVLGLTSSYEQYF. The CDR3 DNA follows: TGCAGCGTCCTGGGTCTGACGAGCTCCTACGAGCAGTACTTC.

The chain is built from TRBV4-1 and TRBJ2-7; TRBD1 aligns across 7 bases. The CDR3 has 16 residues. CDR1 and CDR2 (germline): MGHRA, YSYEKL. V was clipped by 4 bases and J by 3 bases; unmatched bases: 12. CDR3 sequence: CASSRDSDRVNYEQYF. CDR3 in DNA: TGCGCCAGCAGCCGAGATTCAGACAGGGTGAACTACGAGCAGTACTTC.

In its sample, this clonotype was seen a few times. The V call is TRBV5-1, the J call TRBJ2-7, with D uncertain. The CDR3 is 14 amino acids. Trimming took off 1 base at V and 1 base at J, with 9 bases between the two ends. In germline, CDR1 is SGHRS, CDR2 YFSETQ. CDR3 sequence (DNA): TGCGCCAGCAGCTTGAGTGTTGAATCCTACGAGCAGTACTTC. Translation: CASSLSVESYEQYF.

Comment on this clonotype: The junction departs from the called germline gene at one end, perhaps through a read error. The chain recombines TRBV7-9 with TRBJ1-5; 7 nucleotides align to TRBD1. The germline CDR1 and CDR2 sequences are SEHNR and FQNEAQ (reference sequence). This CDR3 is built from 16 residues. The CDR3 bases are TGTGCCAGCAGCGCCGACAGGGTTCGGAGCAATCAACCCCAGCATTTT. This gives the protein CASSADRVRSNQPQHF.

The chain uses TRBV5-6 and TRBJ2-3, with D hard to call. Trimming stripped 0 bases from V and 7 bases from J, with 9 bases between. Germline loops: CDR1 SGHDT, CDR2 YYEEEE. This CDR3 contains 13 residues. The chain's CDR3 is CASSLADGHTQYF. The DNA of the CDR3 is TGTGCCAGCAGCTTGGCCGACGGCCATACGCAGTATTTT.

The V and J genes are TRBV4-1 and TRBJ2-1; 9 nucleotides match TRBD1. The CDR3 has 16 residues. The J segment lost 5 bases and the V segment lost 1 base, leaving 6 bases of the junction unmatched. Germline CDR1 and CDR2: MGHRA and YSYEKL. CDR3 nucleotide sequence: TGCGCCAGCAGCCAAGGTCCCGGGACAGGGAACAATGAGCAGTTCTTC. Translation gives CASSQGPGTGNNEQFF.

This chain links TRBV9 with TRBJ1-2; tentatively, D is TRBD1 (5 bases). This CDR3 has 13 residues. Germline CDR1 reads SGDLS; CDR2 reads YYNGEE. Deletions cut 7 bases from V and 4 bases from J, with 14 bases between. The CDR3 DNA follows: TGTGCCAGCGGGAGGGACCTTCCCTATGGCTACACCTTC. Encoded protein: CASGRDLPYGYTF.

This clonotype was counted a few times. The chain uses TRBV12-3 or TRBV12-4 and TRBJ2-1, with TRBD1 matching 7 bases. The CDR3 has 13 amino acids. V was clipped by 6 bases and J by 7 bases; unmatched bases: 6. CDR3 sequence reads: CASSWGQYNEQFF. DNA for the CDR3: TGTGCCAGCAGCTGGGGACAGTATAATGAGCAGTTCTTC.

V usage is TRBV20-1 and J usage is TRBJ2-6, with 10 bases matching TRBD1. V lost 3 bases and J lost 0; bases outside the gene matches: 5. Per the germline V gene, CDR1 is DFQATT and CDR2 is SNEGSKA (reference sequence). This CDR3 has 17 amino acids. The CDR3 coding sequence is TGCAGTGCTAGGGTGACAGGGGGCCCCTCTGGGGCCAACGTCCTGACTTTC. This gives the protein CSARVTGGPSGANVLTF.